This is a list of T cell receptor beta chains from one sample in a study of blood T cell repertoires in COVID-19. Assay used: immunoSEQ multiplex PCR; TCRdb lists only in-frame clones, some missing. Seen here are 200,000 to 250,000 clones, about nine tenths observed once, and the top ten hold less than 3.5%. Sequenced input: peripheral blood. The origin of the receptors is a woman aged 60-75 years with acute or convalescent COVID-19. Both conserved end residues are part of each CDR3. D genes are given only for firm matches. Part of the rows lack a size; the others show once, few, many or a class for expanded clones.

TGTGCCAGCAGGCCGGGGGGATCCAACACCGGGGAGCTGTTTTTT,CASRPGGSNTGELFF,TRBV6-5,TRBJ2-2,.,TRBD2
TGCGCCAGCGGGACAGGGTCTGGGTACGAGCAGTACTTC,CASGTGSGYEQYF,TRBV5-1,TRBJ2-7,few,TRBD1
TGTGCCAGCAGCCAAGATGACAGGGGGCCGTACGAGCAGTACTTC,CASSQDDRGPYEQYF,TRBV4-2,TRBJ2-7,.,TRBD1
TGTGCCAGCAGTGAAGTGACCGTAGGGGGTTCTGGAAACACCATATATTTT,CASSEVTVGGSGNTIYF,TRBV2,TRBJ1-3,once,.
TGTGCCAGCAGCCCACCCCCCGGGACAGGTAATAGCAATCAGCCCCAGCATTTT,CASSPPPGTGNSNQPQHF,TRBV28,TRBJ1-5,.,TRBD1
TGTGCCACCAGCAGAGATTACGGACCGCCTCAGGCGGGCGGCTCCTACGAGCAGTACTTC,CATSRDYGPPQAGGSYEQYF,TRBV15,TRBJ2-7,.,.
TGTGCCAGCAGCCAAGTTTCCAGCTACGAGCAGTACTTC,CASSQVSSYEQYF,TRBV4-2,TRBJ2-7,.,.
TGTGCCTGGAGTGTACAGGGGCAGAACACTGAAGCTTTCTTT,CAWSVQGQNTEAFF,TRBV30,TRBJ1-1,.,TRBD1
TGTGCCAGCAGCTCCGCACAGGGGGCAACCGAAAAACTGTTTTTT,CASSSAQGATEKLFF,TRBV7-9,TRBJ1-4,.,TRBD1
TGCAGCGTTCTAAGGGGGAACTCTGGAAACACCATATATTTT,CSVLRGNSGNTIYF,TRBV29-1,TRBJ1-3,.,.
TGTGCCAGTAGTATAGTCCTCGGACAGGGGAACACTGAAGCTTTCTTT,CASSIVLGQGNTEAFF,TRBV19,TRBJ1-1,few,TRBD1
TGTGCCAGCAGCTGGACAGGCTATAATGAAAAACTGTTTTTT,CASSWTGYNEKLFF,TRBV5-5,TRBJ1-4,.,TRBD1
TGTGCCAGTAGGGCCGGGACAGGGTTAGAGACCCAGTACTTC,CASRAGTGLETQYF,TRBV19,TRBJ2-5,.,TRBD1
TGTGCCAGCAGCTTAGAAGCGAACTATGGCTACACCTTC,CASSLEANYGYTF,TRBV11-2,TRBJ1-2,.,.